This is a list of T cell receptor beta chains from one sample in a study of regulatory T cells in long-lasting Graves disease. TCRdb re-derived calls from the multiplex PCR reads in MiXCR, one entry per CDR3 protein. The table lists roughly 420,000 distinct CDR3 sequences, 12% to 15% of them singletons, with about a sixth in the top ten. These same data were also listed under a study on T cells in Graves' hyperthyroidism and ophthalmopathy.

The sequenced sample was peripheral blood mononuclear cells (PBMCs), obtained at new diagnosis, from a patient treated with antithyroid drugs. The source is a woman aged 50 to 65 with Graves disease. CDR3s include the opening cysteine and the closing phenylalanine or tryptophan. Fields, in order: CDR3 protein, V gene, J gene.

CASSLGTGTESYNEQFF	TRBV7-8	TRBJ2-1
CASSLKGEFYGTGELFF	TRBV7-8	TRBJ2-2
CASSARLTEVNEQFF	TRBV9	TRBJ2-1
CASRSNYEQYF	TRBV28	TRBJ2-7
CASSSHTSSYEQYF	TRBV28	TRBJ2-7
CASSLQGQGANEAFF	TRBV5-1	TRBJ1-1
CAWSLGPWDNEQFF	TRBV30	TRBJ2-1
CASSLWAQSSYEQYF	TRBV28	TRBJ2-7
CASSLENIGLAGTEQFF	TRBV5-1	TRBJ2-1
CASSHFPGQEGYTF	TRBV3-1	TRBJ1-2
CASSTRTGATGELFF	TRBV12-3/TRBV12-4	TRBJ2-2
CASSRTGLTEAFF	TRBV19	TRBJ1-1
CASSLDIARSGELFF	TRBV11-2	TRBJ2-2
CSARVAGGPLNEQFF	TRBV20-1	TRBJ2-1
CASSAGQGDTQYF	TRBV5-1	TRBJ2-3
CASRGPRTLPSNYGYTF	TRBV6-1	TRBJ1-2
CASNRDRGIGEQYF	TRBV19	TRBJ2-7
CASSFGGINSPLHF	TRBV11-2	TRBJ1-6
CASSGQYNEQFF	TRBV18	TRBJ2-1
CASSLARVYEQYF	TRBV7-2	TRBJ2-7